Each of the 30 T cell receptor beta chains below was sequenced from the same sample in a study of shared clonotypes between healthy human individuals. The assay was immunoSEQ multiplex PCR, and TCRdb's table has in-frame clones only and misses some. The sample has 2.3 million or so clones; roughly 93% are singletons. Sequenced: naive CD4+ T cells from PBMCs. Subset defined: CD45RA+ positively selected. Receptors were obtained from a man aged 18-30 years in good health. Some clones in this sample may be carry-over from other donors' samples.

The chain has TRBV9 and TRBJ2-7; D perhaps matches TRBD2 (6 bases). Per the germline V gene, CDR1 is SGDLS and CDR2 is YYNGEE. Between the trimmed V and J ends, which lost 0 bases and 1 base, there was a span of 8 bases. The length of the CDR3 is 14 residues. The CDR3 nucleotides are TGTGCCAGCAGCGTAGGGAGGGAATCCTACGAGCAGTACTTC. As protein: CASSVGRESYEQYF.

This clone came up a few times. V is TRBV27 and J is TRBJ2-6; D unclear. The germline V and J ends were trimmed by 0 bases and 0 bases, with 3 bases remaining between them. The CDR3 consists of 15 residues. The germline V gene has CDR1 MNHEY and CDR2 SMNVEV (reference sequence). The CDR3 nucleotides are TGTGCCAGCAGTTTATCGGTCTCTGGGGCCAACGTCCTGACTTTC. Translating it yields CASSLSVSGANVLTF. Looking up the rest from reference TRBV27 and TRBJ2-6 gives the full variable domain: EAQVTQNPRYLITVTGKKLTVTCSQNMNHEYMSWYRQDPGLGLRQIYYSMNVEVTDKGDVPEGYKVSRKEKRNFPLILESPSPNQTSLYFCASSLSVSGANVLTFGAGSRLTVL.

This chain joins TRBV5-1 and TRBJ1-2, with 7 nucleotides matching TRBD1. J lost 8 bases, V lost 4 bases, and 11 bases had no gene match. The CDR3 runs to 14 residues. Germline CDR1 SGHRS, CDR2 YFSETQ. This CDR3 is CASSNAPRGEGYTF. The CDR3, as DNA: TGCGCCAGCAGCAATGCTCCCAGGGGGGAGGGCTACACCTTC.

The chain has TRBV27 and TRBJ2-2; TRBD2 agrees at 11 bases. CDR1 and CDR2 from the germline V gene are MNHEY and SMNVEV (reference sequence). V lost 6 bases, J lost 7 bases, and 7 bases stayed unmatched. This CDR3 is 15 amino acids long. The CDR3 here is CASSSTSGSFGELFF. CDR3 bases: TGTGCCAGCAGCTCTACTAGCGGGAGTTTCGGGGAGCTGTTTTTT.

V is TRBV9 and J is TRBJ1-2; 7 bases line up with TRBD1. CDR1 SGDLS and CDR2 YYNGEE come from the germline V gene. CDR3 length: 14 residues. Losses at the gene ends were 0 bases for V and 6 bases for J; bases not matched to a gene: 5. CDR3 nucleotide sequence: TGTGCCAGCAGCGTAGGAGGGGGCGGTCATGGCTACACCTTC. It is translated as CASSVGGGGHGYTF.

The chain is built from TRBV19 and TRBJ2-6, with D maybe TRBD1 (6 bases). The CDR3 has 17 residues. Germline V CDR1 and CDR2: LNHDA, SQIVND (reference sequence). Trimming shortened V by 6 bases and J by 1 base, and 16 bases separated the two germline ends. CDR3 coding DNA: TGTGCCAGTAGCAGGACAGTGACGCTATCTGGGGCCAACGTCCTGACTTTC. Translated, it gives CASSRTVTLSGANVLTF.

V usage is TRBV9 and J usage is TRBJ2-2; D assignment may be TRBD1 or TRBD2 (6 bases each). Trimming took off 3 bases at V and 3 bases at J, with 15 bases between the two ends. The CDR3 is 16 amino acids. CDR1 is SGDLS, CDR2 YYNGEE, per germline. CDR3 in amino acids: CASSAYREAYTGELFF. As DNA, the CDR3 is TGTGCCAGCAGCGCCTACAGGGAGGCCTACACCGGGGAGCTGTTTTTT.

The J gene is TRBJ1-2, the V gene TRBV28, with D possibly matching TRBD1 (5 bases). The CDR3 sequence is 14 residues long. Germline-derived CDR1 and CDR2 are MDHEN and SYDVKM. With 5 bases removed from V and 0 bases from J, the gap between germline ends came to 10 bases. The CDR3 nucleotides are TGTGCCAGCAGTACGGGGCCCCCTAACTATGGCTACACCTTC. This sequence encodes CASSTGPPNYGYTF.

The gene calls are TRBV18 and TRBJ1-1; tentatively, D is TRBD1 (6 bases). With 3 bases removed from V and 0 bases from J, the gap between germline ends came to 11 bases. The germline V gene encodes CDR1 KGHSH and CDR2 LQKENI. The CDR3 is 15 residues long. CDR3 nucleotide sequence: TGTGCCAGCTCACCCCTGGGGGCTTTGAACACTGAAGCTTTCTTT. It is translated as CASSPLGALNTEAFF.

V gene TRBV5-4 combines with J gene TRBJ1-1; 8 bases fit TRBD1. This CDR3 comprises 15 residues. Trimming cost V 0 bases and J 6 bases; bases outside gene matches: 7. Germline lookup yields CDR1 SGHNT and CDR2 YYREEE (reference sequence). The CDR3 protein is CASSLVGTGGSEAFF. The CDR3 nucleotides are TGTGCCAGCAGCTTGGTTGGGACAGGTGGGTCTGAAGCTTTCTTT. Based on the CDR3 plus reference TRBV5-4 and TRBJ1-1, the full variable domain is ETGVTQSPTHLIKTRGQQVTLRCSSQSGHNTVSWYQQALGQGPQFIFQYYREEENGRGNFPPRFSGLQFPNYSSELNVNALELDDSALYLCASSLVGTGGSEAFFGQGTRLTVV.

The chain recombines TRBV27 with TRBJ1-1, with 7 bases lining up with TRBD1. The CDR3 has 15 amino acids. CDR1 and CDR2 from the germline V gene are MNHEY and SMNVEV (reference sequence). Losses at the gene ends were 5 bases for V and 4 bases for J; bases not matched to a gene: 10. This chain's CDR3 is CASSATQTGSTEAFF. The CDR3 region has the DNA TGTGCCAGCAGTGCCACCCAGACAGGGTCCACTGAAGCTTTCTTT.

The chain combines TRBV5-1 with TRBJ2-3; TRBD2 matches at 12 bases. This CDR3 is 18 amino acids long. V trimming: 4 bases; J trimming: 3 bases; junction bases outside the gene matches: 12. Germline V gene data show CDR1 as SGHRS and CDR2 as YFSETQ. The CDR3 sequence is CASSPYPTSGSGTDTQYF. In DNA, the CDR3 is TGCGCCAGCAGCCCATACCCGACTAGCGGGAGTGGAACAGATACGCAGTATTTT.

The chain joins TRBV7-3 to TRBJ2-5; maybe TRBD1 (6 bases). V dropped 0 bases and J dropped 5 bases, with 13 bases sitting between them. CDR1 and CDR2 from the germline V gene are SGHTA and FQGTGA. This CDR3 spans 15 amino acids. DNA of the CDR3: TGTGCCAGCAGCTTAACCTCTGGGGGCTGGGAGACCCAGTACTTC. It encodes CASSLTSGGWETQYF.

Regarding this clone: This CDR3 is also generated by other DNA sequences in the sample. The chain couples TRBV5-1 to TRBJ1-2, with a possible D match to TRBD1 (5 bases). The germline gives CDR1 SGHRS, CDR2 YFSETQ. V was cut by 4 bases and J by 4 bases, with 11 bases left in between. This CDR3 has 13 residues. Written as DNA, the CDR3 is TGCGCCAGCAGCCTCGGGACGGCCTATGGCTACACCTTC. Amino acids: CASSLGTAYGYTF. The entire variable domain, with the rest obtained from reference TRBV5-1 and TRBJ1-2, is as follows: KAGVTQTPRYLIKTRGQQVTLSCSPISGHRSVSWYQQTPGQGLQFLFEYFSETQRNKGNFPGRFSGRQFSNSRSEMNVSTLELGDSALYLCASSLGTAYGYTFGSGTRLTVV.

The chain uses TRBV28 and TRBJ1-4; maybe TRBD1 (5 bases). The CDR3 runs to 11 residues. Germline lookup yields CDR1 MDHEN and CDR2 SYDVKM. The germline V and J ends were trimmed by 9 bases and 10 bases, with 12 bases remaining between them. CDR3 in DNA: TGTGCCAGTAATCCGGGGGGAAAACTGTTTTTT. Its protein is CASNPGGKLFF. Based on the CDR3 plus reference TRBV28 and TRBJ1-4, the full variable domain is DVKVTQSSRYLVKRTGEKVFLECVQDMDHENMFWYRQDPGLGLRLIYFSYDVKMKEKGDIPEGYSVSREKKERFSLILESASTNQTSMYLCASNPGGKLFFGSGTQLSVL.

This clone is a singleton in its sample. The V call is TRBV5-6, the J call TRBJ1-5; no reliable D call. Trimming stripped 2 bases from V and 1 base from J, with 10 bases between. The CDR3 extends over 15 amino acids. Germline values: CDR1 SGHDT, CDR2 YYEEEE. The CDR3 is CASSLGRRSNQPQHF. The CDR3 coding sequence is TGTGCCAGCAGCTTAGGTCGGCGGAGCAATCAGCCCCAGCATTTT.

This chain uses TRBV15 with TRBJ2-1, with 9 bases fitting TRBD1. The germline V gene encodes CDR1 LNHNV and CDR2 YYDKDF (reference sequence). The CDR3 spans 16 residues. Trimming cost V 2 bases and J 3 bases; bases outside gene matches: 5. The CDR3 reads CATSRTPGQGYNEQFF. CDR3 nucleotides: TGTGCCACCAGCAGAACACCGGGACAGGGCTACAATGAGCAGTTCTTC. The variable domain in full, with the rest retrieved from reference TRBV15 and TRBJ2-1, is DAMVIQNPRYQVTQFGKPVTLSCSQTLNHNVMYWYQQKSSQAPKLLFHYYDKDFNNEADTPDNFQSRRPNTSFCFLDIRSPGLGDTAMYLCATSRTPGQGYNEQFFGPGTRLTVL.

V is TRBV6-1 and J is TRBJ2-1; D is possibly TRBD2 (7 bases). The CDR3 covers 14 residues. CDR1 is MNHNS and CDR2 is SASEGT in the germline V gene. V dropped 9 bases and J dropped 9 bases, with 21 bases sitting between them. In DNA, the CDR3 is TGTGCCAGTAAGCGGGACTTGGGGGCGGCTGAGCAGTTCTTC. Protein: CASKRDLGAAEQFF.

The rearrangement links TRBV25-1 to TRBJ2-1; 7 bases agree with TRBD2. Trimming cost V 4 bases and J 3 bases; bases outside gene matches: 3. This CDR3 contains 14 residues. Germline CDR1 reads MGHDK; CDR2 reads SYGVNS. The CDR3 spells CASSGLAVYNEQFF. The CDR3 DNA sequence: TGTGCCAGCAGTGGTCTAGCGGTCTACAATGAGCAGTTCTTC.

This sequence joins TRBV10-3 and TRBJ2-5; D ambiguous. Germline-derived CDR1 and CDR2 are ENHRY and SYGVKD. The V gene lost 8 bases and the J gene lost 0 bases, with 13 bases spanning the gap. The CDR3 spans 14 residues. CDR3 loop: CAIRSAAYQETQYF. Here the CDR3 DNA reads TGTGCCATCCGGTCGGCAGCGTACCAAGAGACCCAGTACTTC.

About this clone itself: The same CDR3 also results from other DNA sequences found in this sample. The chain recombines TRBV7-3 with TRBJ2-6, with 8 positions matching TRBD1. CDR1 SGHTA and CDR2 FQGTGA come from the germline V gene. The CDR3 totals 15 residues. Losses at the gene ends were 5 bases for V and 4 bases for J; bases not matched to a gene: 4. CDR3: CASSRRGPGANVLTF. CDR3 nucleotides: TGTGCCAGCAGCCGCAGGGGGCCCGGGGCCAACGTCCTGACTTTC.

The CDR3 is CASSPYSAFNEKLFF. The DNA of the CDR3 is TGTGCCAGCAGTCCATACTCCGCCTTTAATGAAAAACTGTTTTTT. The V call is TRBV25-1, the J call TRBJ1-4; no reliable D call. The CDR3 spans 15 residues. V was pared by 5 bases and J by 4 bases, with 14 bases between. Germline CDR1 is MGHDK and CDR2 is SYGVNS.

The chain uses TRBV4-1 and TRBJ2-5, with 7 bases matching TRBD1. Trimming removed 1 base from V and 5 bases from J; junction bases left unmatched: 7. Germline assignment: CDR1 MGHRA and CDR2 YSYEKL. This CDR3 has 15 residues. The CDR3 bases are TGCGCCAGCAGCCAAGTCAAGGACAGGCGGGAGACCCAGTACTTC. Its protein product is CASSQVKDRRETQYF.

This clone was recorded once. The V call is TRBV9, the J call TRBJ2-1; D unresolved. Trimming pared 0 bases from V and 10 bases from J, leaving 11 bases between. The CDR3 covers 13 residues. Germline V gives CDR1 SGDLS, CDR2 YYNGEE. The CDR3 DNA sequence: TGTGCCAGCAGCGTAGCTCCGGCTGAGGAGCAGTTCTTC. Translation: CASSVAPAEEQFF.

This rearrangement joins TRBV28 to TRBJ2-3; 9 nucleotides align to TRBD2. With V trimmed by 8 bases and J by 0 bases, 6 bases remained unmatched. Germline CDR1 reads MDHEN; CDR2 reads SYDVKM. CDR3 length: 15 amino acids. CDR3 in DNA: TGTGCCAGCGGCCTAGCGGGAACTAGCACAGATACGCAGTATTTT. Protein: CASGLAGTSTDTQYF.

This clone appeared once. J is TRBJ2-1 and V is TRBV29-1; D may be TRBD2 (6 bases). This CDR3 has 13 residues. V shed 2 bases and J shed 2 bases, with 7 bases lying between them. Germline V gene data show CDR1 as SQVTM and CDR2 as ANQGSEA. CDR3 sequence (DNA): TGCAGCGTTGAACGGACTACCTACAATGAGCAGTTCTTC. Amino acid sequence: CSVERTTYNEQFF.

This clone came up once. This sequence joins TRBV6-1 and TRBJ2-2; 7 bases align to TRBD1. This CDR3 spans 14 amino acids. Germline V lookup: CDR1 MNHNS, CDR2 SASEGT. V gave up 6 bases and J gave up 6 bases; unmatched junction bases: 7. In DNA, the CDR3 is TGTGCCAGCAGACCACAGGGGTTAGCCGGGGAGCTGTTTTTT. It codes for CASRPQGLAGELFF.

CDR3 residues: CASSSGLARVYEQYF. The CDR3 bases are TGTGCCAGCAGTTCGGGACTAGCGAGAGTGTACGAGCAGTACTTC. The chain joins TRBV27 to TRBJ2-7; 10 positions match TRBD2. The CDR3 runs 15 residues. With V trimmed by 4 bases and J by 4 bases, 7 bases remained unmatched. CDR1 is MNHEY, CDR2 SMNVEV, per germline (reference sequence).

This chain links TRBV7-6 with TRBJ2-5; D is ambiguous. The CDR3 has 12 residues. Trimming removed 3 bases at V and 4 bases at J, with 6 bases between. Germline CDR1 and CDR2: SGHVS and FNYEAQ. The CDR3 spells CASSFSRETQYF. CDR3 in DNA: TGTGCCAGCAGCTTTTCACGAGAGACCCAGTACTTC.

The V and J genes are TRBV7-2 and TRBJ1-4; the D is unclear. Trimming took 6 bases from V and 4 from J, leaving 15 bases between them. Germline V CDR1 and CDR2: SGHTA, FQGNSA. The CDR3 totals 15 residues. For the CDR3, the DNA is TGTGCCAGCAGGTTAACCCAGGCCCATAATGAAAAACTGTTTTTT. Protein sequence: CASRLTQAHNEKLFF. Combining the CDR3 with reference TRBV7-2 and TRBJ1-4 gives the whole variable domain GAGVSQSPSNKVTEKGKDVELRCDPISGHTALYWYRQSLGQGLEFLIYFQGNSAPDKSGLPSDRFSAERTGGSVSTLTIQRTQQEDSAVYLCASRLTQAHNEKLFFGSGTQLSVL.